This T cell receptor (beta chain) was retrieved from a study of blood T cells in healthy people across ages. Study-wide findings and caveats: Age brought a roughly linear fall in TCR beta diversity measured per million T cells. Those diversity estimates obtained from one million T cells were thought to be underestimates.

Comment on this clonotype: The antigen remains unidentified.

A second PCR, run for about 7 to 12 cycles, used a sample-barcoded 5' primer plus a J-beta primer mix. Individual samples furnished no less than 2.5 million CDR3-containing paired-end reads apiece. TCRdb analysed the 5' RACE reads with MiXCR anew, one entry per CDR3 protein. The table has about 800,000 distinct CDR3 sequences, roughly 64% seen once. CDR3 length: 14 residues. CDR1 and CDR2 from the germline V gene are SGHVS and FNYEAQ. This TCR derives from a man aged 25-45 years in good health. The sequencing sample was made of blood. The rearrangement links TRBV7-6 to TRBJ2-5, with 10 bases that match TRBD2. The end of the DNA aligns better with TRBJ2-7, so the J call may be wrong. Here the CDR3 DNA reads TGTGCCAGCAGCCCCGGGACTAGCGAAAACGAGCAGTACTTC. This gives the protein CASSPGTSENEQYF.